These 27 T cell receptor beta chains were all obtained from the same sample, sequenced in a study of HIV-infected patients and healthy controls. Using its own MiXCR run on the 5' RACE reads, TCRdb lists one record per CDR3 protein. The repertoire holds approximately 67,000 distinct CDR3 sequences, with about 17% as singletons. The source material was CD4+ T cells from blood. All receptors come from a human donor in good health.

Concerning this clonotype itself: A much larger clone is a single base away; this may be a read error. The chain is built from TRBV20-1 and TRBJ2-1; D may be TRBD2 (6 bases). Germline V gene lookup returns CDR1 DFQATT and CDR2 SNEGSKA (reference sequence). The CDR3 covers 16 residues. This chain's CDR3 is CSARGGTAIRGVPRDF. CDR3 nucleotide sequence: TGCAGTGCTAGAGGGGGTACCGCGATCCGCGGGGTCCCCCGGGACTTC.

This clonotype was counted between two and nine times. The chain combines TRBV12-3 or TRBV12-4 with TRBJ2-3; D possibly corresponds to TRBD1 (5 bases). The V end was cut by 2 bases, the J end by 3 bases, with 12 bases between. The CDR3 runs 15 residues. The CDR3 reads CASSLQGVMTDTQYF. The DNA for the CDR3 is TGTGCCAGCAGTTTACAAGGGGTTATGACAGATACGCAGTATTTT.

The rearrangement links TRBV15 to TRBJ1-1; D remains unclear. CDR1 is LNHNV, CDR2 YYDKDF, per germline (reference sequence). V lost 0 bases and J 1 base, leaving 6 bases between the germline ends. The CDR3 has 14 amino acids. Written as DNA, the CDR3 is TGTGCCACCAGCAGAGATTCGTGGAACACTGAAGCTTTCTTT. It translates to CATSRDSWNTEAFF.

This clonotype was detected many times. V usage is TRBV20-1 and J usage is TRBJ2-1; 13 bases agree with TRBD2. Germline V CDR1 and CDR2: DFQATT, SNEGSKA (reference sequence). The CDR3 has 18 amino acids. V was clipped by 5 bases and J by 7 bases; unmatched bases: 17. CDR3 coding DNA: TGCAGTGCTCTCCCGACTAGCGGGAGGTCTCGAAGTATGAATGAGCAGTTCTTC. Encoded protein: CSALPTSGRSRSMNEQFF.

The chain has TRBV7-2 and TRBJ2-3; the D is unclear. The V gene's germline CDR1 is SGHTA and CDR2 FQGNSA. This CDR3 comprises 12 residues. The V gene lost 4 bases and the J gene lost 7 bases, with 9 bases spanning the gap. This CDR3 is CASSSYGNTQYF. The CDR3, as DNA: TGTGCCAGCAGCTCCTATGGGAATACGCAGTATTTT.

This clonotype was seen ten or more times. This sequence joins TRBV18 and TRBJ2-5; D unresolved. Trimming shortened V by 8 bases and J by 2 bases, and 12 bases separated the two germline ends. The CDR3 length is 13 residues. In germline, CDR1 is KGHSH, CDR2 LQKENI. The CDR3 coding sequence is TGTGCCAGCACCCTACTACATCAAGAGACCCAGTACTTC. This translates into CASTLLHQETQYF.

The sample holds a few counts of this clonotype. The V and J genes are TRBV30 and TRBJ1-1; 9 nucleotides agree with TRBD1. The CDR3 length is 15 residues. The V and J ends lost 0 bases and 6 bases, in that order; junction bases with no gene match: 8. Germline-derived CDR1 and CDR2 are GTSNPN and SVGIG (reference sequence). Here the CDR3 DNA reads TGTGCCTGGAGTGTACAGACAGGGGGTAAGGCTGAAGCTTTCTTT. Its translation: CAWSVQTGGKAEAFF.

This chain uses TRBV28 with TRBJ1-4; maybe TRBD1 (5 bases). Per the germline V gene, CDR1 is MDHEN and CDR2 is SYDVKM. The CDR3 totals 12 residues. The V gene lost 6 bases and the J gene lost 3 bases, with 5 bases spanning the gap. CDR3 in DNA: TGTGCCAGCAGGACAGCTAATGAAAAACTGTTTTTT. It encodes CASRTANEKLFF.

This clonotype was observed a handful of times. V usage is TRBV20-1 and J usage is TRBJ1-3, with D uncertain. The CDR3 consists of 17 residues. Deletions cut 2 bases from V and 2 bases from J, with 19 bases between. Per germline, CDR1 DFQATT and CDR2 SNEGSKA (reference sequence). CDR3 bases: TGCAGTGCTAGACGTAGTCTAAGTAGAGGCGCTGGAAACACCATATATTTT. Residues: CSARRSLSRGAGNTIYF.

The rearrangement links TRBV28 to TRBJ2-5; possibly TRBD1 or TRBD2 for D (6 bases each). The CDR3 loop spans 17 amino acids. V was trimmed by 4 bases and J by 3 bases, leaving 21 bases between them. Germline V gives CDR1 MDHEN, CDR2 SYDVKM. CDR3 sequence: CASSSRTGFGGKETQYF. In DNA form, the CDR3 reads TGTGCCAGCAGTTCCCGAACAGGGTTCGGAGGGAAAGAGACCCAGTACTTC.

This clonotype has a handful of counts. For the CDR3, the DNA is TGTGCCAGCAGCCTTCACGGACTAGACACAGATACGCAGTATTTT. Translation: CASSLHGLDTDTQYF. The chain links TRBV7-9 to TRBJ2-3, with 7 positions matching TRBD2. The germline gives CDR1 SEHNR, CDR2 FQNEAQ (reference sequence). After removal of 5 bases from V and 2 bases from J, the junction contained 7 bases not matched to a gene. This CDR3 comprises 15 residues.

This clonotype has ten or more counts. This chain uses TRBV29-1 with TRBJ2-5, with 9 bases fitting TRBD1. CDR3 length equals 14 residues. Germline CDR1 reads SQVTM; CDR2 reads ANQGSEA. Losses at the gene ends were 6 bases for V and 2 bases for J; bases not matched to a gene: 7. This chain's CDR3 is CSVRQDRGQETQYF. The CDR3 DNA reads as TGCAGCGTAAGGCAGGACAGGGGACAAGAGACCCAGTACTTC.

There are many counts of this clonotype. The chain carries TRBV12-3 or TRBV12-4 and TRBJ2-1, with 10 bases that match TRBD2. The CDR3 length is 15 residues. V was clipped by 5 bases and J by 7 bases; unmatched bases: 8. The CDR3 coding sequence is TGTGCCAGCAGTCAACAGCGGGGGGGCTTGAATGAGCAGTTCTTC. Residues: CASSQQRGGLNEQFF.

The sample holds many counts of this clonotype. The rearrangement uses TRBV7-8 and TRBJ2-1; no reliable D call. The CDR3 contains 13 residues. The V gene lost 0 bases and the J gene lost 7 bases, with 7 bases spanning the gap. Germline assignment: CDR1 SGHVS and CDR2 FQNEAQ. Written as DNA, the CDR3 is TGTGCCAGCAGCTTAGCGTGGTTTAATGAGCAGTTCTTC. Amino acids: CASSLAWFNEQFF.

This rearrangement joins TRBV7-2 to TRBJ1-3, with 9 bases identical to TRBD1. Germline loops: CDR1 SGHTA, CDR2 FQGNSA. V lost 5 bases and J lost 2; bases outside the gene matches: 1. This CDR3 is built from 14 residues. The CDR3 DNA reads as TGTGCCAGCAGCCGGACAGGGGCTGGAAACACCATATATTTT. It is translated as CASSRTGAGNTIYF.

This clonotype was counted many times. The rearrangement uses TRBV7-2 and TRBJ2-7; D is unresolved. The CDR3 is 19 amino acids. Trimming left V 5 bases short and J 2 bases short, with 28 bases between. Germline CDR1 is SGHTA and CDR2 is FQGNSA. The CDR3 protein is CASSRRAVNGRESPYEQYF. The CDR3 nucleotides read TGTGCCAGCAGCCGAAGAGCTGTTAACGGTCGCGAGTCTCCCTACGAGCAGTACTTC. Looking up the rest from reference TRBV7-2 and TRBJ2-7 gives the full variable domain: GAGVSQSPSNKVTEKGKDVELRCDPISGHTALYWYRQSLGQGLEFLIYFQGNSAPDKSGLPSDRFSAERTGGSVSTLTIQRTQQEDSAVYLCASSRRAVNGRESPYEQYFGPGTRLTVT.

The table lists this clonotype with a few counts. This chain uses TRBV6-6 with TRBJ2-7; 7 bases are a match to TRBD1. The CDR3 loop spans 16 amino acids. Germline V gene sequence: CDR1 MNHNY, CDR2 SVGAGI (reference sequence). Germline trimming cut 2 bases from V and 0 bases from J; bases unmatched to any gene: 7. CDR3 sequence reads: CASSYNRGGSSYEQYF. In DNA, the CDR3 is TGTGCCAGCAGTTACAACAGGGGTGGGAGCTCCTACGAGCAGTACTTC.

Details on this clonotype: This may stem from a read error, because a much larger clone lies one nucleotide away. The chain employs TRBV2 and TRBJ1-1, with 9 bases that match TRBD1. This CDR3 comprises 13 residues. Per germline, CDR1 SNHLY and CDR2 FYNNEI. With 6 bases clipped from V and 3 bases from J, the junction kept 2 bases outside the gene matches. CDR3 in DNA: TGTGCCAGCAGCGGACAGGGGTACACTGAAGCTTTCTTT. As protein: CASSGQGYTEAFF.

The chain recombines TRBV5-5 with TRBJ2-1, with D hard to call. This CDR3 spans 13 amino acids. Between the trimmed V and J ends, which lost 2 bases and 1 base, there was a span of 4 bases. Germline CDR1 SGHKS, CDR2 YYEKEE (reference sequence). CDR3 protein: CASSFASYNEQFF. DNA of the CDR3: TGTGCCAGCAGCTTCGCGTCCTACAATGAGCAGTTCTTC.

This clonotype has at least ten counts. This chain uses TRBV12-3 or TRBV12-4 with TRBJ1-5; D is uncertain. The CDR3 is 13 residues long. The V end lost 7 bases, the J end lost 6 bases, and 13 bases lay between the germline ends. The DNA of the CDR3 is TGTGCCAGCAAAGGGAATCCGGGTCAGCCCCAGCATTTT. As protein: CASKGNPGQPQHF.

J is TRBJ2-2 and V is TRBV5-1, with a possible D match to TRBD2 (6 bases). V was cut by 0 bases and J by 1 base, with 16 bases left in between. CDR1 SGHRS and CDR2 YFSETQ come from the germline V gene. CDR3 length: 18 amino acids. CDR3 DNA sequence: TGCGCCAGCAGCTTGGTACTAGCAGTTGCGAGGAACACCGGGGAGCTGTTTTTT. It is translated as CASSLVLAVARNTGELFF.

The V gene is TRBV25-1, the J gene TRBJ1-1; D is undetermined. Germline V gives CDR1 MGHDK, CDR2 SYGVNS. This CDR3 contains 15 residues. With 1 base removed from V and 1 base from J, the gap between germline ends came to 10 bases. The CDR3 spells CASSEWESPNTEAFF. The CDR3 DNA reads TGTGCCAGCAGTGAATGGGAGTCCCCGAACACTGAAGCTTTCTTT.

The J gene is TRBJ2-3, the V gene TRBV5-4; tentative D call: TRBD2 (6 bases). Germline CDR1 is SGHNT and CDR2 is YYREEE (reference sequence). V lost 3 bases to trimming and J lost 6 bases, with 14 bases between them. The CDR3 contains 14 residues. CDR3 in DNA: TGTGCCAGCAGCTGGAGAGCGGCGGGGGATACGCAGTATTTT. This gives the protein CASSWRAAGDTQYF.

This clonotype was counted ten times or more. This sequence joins TRBV6-2 or TRBV6-3 and TRBJ2-5; 7 bases map to TRBD2. The CDR3 totals 15 residues. V lost 2 bases to trimming and J lost 4 bases; unmatched junction nucleotides: 7. Germline CDR1 and CDR2: MNHEY and SVGEGT. The CDR3 sequence is CASSYSNSGLETQYF. In nucleotides, the CDR3 is TGTGCCAGCAGTTACAGTAATAGCGGGTTAGAGACCCAGTACTTC.

The CDR3 bases are TGTGCCAGCAGCTCCCTAGGGCGGGAGGACGAGCAGTACTTC. Its protein is CASSSLGREDEQYF. The rearrangement uses TRBV21-1 and TRBJ2-7; TRBD2 is the table's D call, not checked against the DNA. TRBV21-1 is recorded as a pseudogene. This CDR3 comprises 14 residues.

This sequence joins TRBV2 and TRBJ2-2, with a tentative D call TRBD2 (6 bases). This CDR3 is built from 15 residues. Trimming took off 2 bases at V and 2 bases at J, with 9 bases between the two ends. CDR1 is SNHLY, CDR2 FYNNEI, per germline. Here the CDR3 reads CASSETGSNTGELFF. For the CDR3, the DNA is TGTGCCAGCAGTGAAACCGGGAGCAACACCGGGGAGCTGTTTTTT. Using reference TRBV2 and TRBJ2-2 for the parts outside the CDR3, the full variable domain is EPEVTQTPSHQVTQMGQEVILRCVPISNHLYFYWYRQILGQKVEFLVSFYNNEISEKSEIFDDQFSVERPDGSNFTLKIRSTKLEDSAMYFCASSETGSNTGELFFGEGSRLTVL.

This chain links TRBV7-2 with TRBJ2-5; D is possibly TRBD2 (5 bases). V lost 1 base to trimming and J lost 2 bases, with 20 bases between them. The CDR3 runs to 18 residues. Germline loops: CDR1 SGHTA, CDR2 FQGNSA. CDR3 residues: CASSLGRVLRAAQETQYF. The CDR3 nucleotides read TGTGCCAGCAGCTTAGGGCGGGTTCTTCGGGCTGCGCAAGAGACCCAGTACTTC.